This is a list of T cell receptor beta chains from one sample in a study of T cell responses to AZD1222 COVID-19 vaccine. Sequencing used immunoSEQ multiplex PCR; TCRdb keeps in-frame clones, though not all of them. The sample contains over 85,000 clones, roughly 90% of which appear only once. The sequenced sample was peripheral blood, obtained on day 0 of AZD1222 vaccination. The receptors derive from an adult in good health. CDR3s include the opening cysteine and the closing phenylalanine or tryptophan. Each record gives: clone size, J gene, D gene, V gene, CDR3 protein, CDR3 DNA. D genes are given only for firm matches. Clone size is given for some rows only: seen once, a few or many times, or a class if the clone is expanded.

- TRBJ1-2 TRBD1 TRBV27 CASSSTRTGVGGYTF TGTGCCAGCAGTTCCACGCGGACAGGGGTGGGTGGCTACACCTTC
- TRBJ2-7 - TRBV7-3 CASSPQVNYEQYF TGTGCCAGCAGCCCACAGGTAAACTACGAGCAGTACTTC
- TRBJ1-3 - TRBV5-5 CASSLATGHSGNTIYF TGTGCCAGCAGCTTGGCAACAGGCCACTCTGGAAACACCATATATTTT
- TRBJ2-1 TRBD2 TRBV7-3 CASSLGLAGNEQFF TGTGCCAGCAGCTTAGGACTAGCGGGTAATGAGCAGTTCTTC
- TRBJ1-1 - TRBV5-6 CASSLVFLSGGLNTEAFF TGTGCCAGCAGCTTGGTATTTCTTTCTGGGGGGTTGAACACTGAAGCTTTCTTT
- TRBJ2-2 - TRBV5-8 CASSFPEFTGELFF TGTGCCAGCAGTTTTCCAGAGTTCACCGGGGAGCTGTTTTTT
- TRBJ1-5 - TRBV9 CASSVDPGFGQPQHF TGTGCCAGCAGCGTAGATCCAGGGTTTGGTCAGCCCCAGCATTTT
- TRBJ2-5 - TRBV5-1 CASSLARGLQETQYF TGCGCCAGCAGCTTGGCGAGGGGCTTGCAAGAGACCCAGTACTTC
- TRBJ2-7 - TRBV5-6 CASSLRYEQYF TGTGCCAGCAGCTTGAGGTACGAGCAGTACTTC
- TRBJ1-4 TRBD1 TRBV30 CAWSVRDRGHFNEKLFF TGTGCCTGGAGTGTCCGGGACAGGGGGCATTTTAATGAAAAACTGTTTTTT
- TRBJ1-1 - TRBV14 CASSQWGARMNTEAFF TGTGCCAGCAGCCAATGGGGGGCTAGGATGAACACTGAAGCTTTCTTT
- TRBJ1-4 TRBD1 TRBV20-1 CSASWTGSEKLFF TGCAGTGCTAGTTGGACAGGGAGTGAAAAACTGTTTTTT
once TRBJ2-3 TRBD1 TRBV24-1 CATGTGGHLGTDTQYF TGTGCCACCGGGACAGGGGGCCACCTAGGTACAGATACGCAGTATTTT
- TRBJ2-7 - TRBV7-8 CASSRSTGRDEQYF TGTGCCAGCAGTCGAAGTACGGGAAGGGACGAGCAGTACTTC
- TRBJ1-5 - TRBV5-8 CASSLAVNSDSNQPQHF TGTGCCAGCAGCTTGGCCGTAAACAGCGATAGCAATCAGCCCCAGCATTTT
- TRBJ2-5 - TRBV7-9 CASNVDLRAETQYF TGTGCCAGCAACGTAGATCTTAGGGCGGAGACCCAGTACTTC
- TRBJ2-7 - TRBV29-1 CSVLRGRDYEQYF TGCAGCGTTCTGAGGGGCAGGGACTACGAGCAGTACTTC